This TCR beta chain is from a study of T cells in Graves' hyperthyroidism and ophthalmopathy (dated by TCRdb to 2018 to 2020). The study in broad terms: TCR V-J signatures able to tell the groups apart were searched for in a discovery cohort of some 100 patients, of whom 43 had Graves' ophthalmopathy and 55 to 60 had stable Graves' hyperthyroidism. An independent validation cohort of around 20 hyperthyroidism patients and approximately 15 patients who later progressed to ophthalmopathy tested prospective prediction of ophthalmopathy. The 75 to 100 discovery patients were randomly split 7:3 into training and test sets. In more than 5 Graves' hyperthyroidism patients, the study also compared T-cell repertoires from thyroid tissue with T-cell repertoires from blood. After sampling, hyperthyroidism patients received methimazole starting at 30 mg daily, and ophthalmopathy patients received high-dose intravenous methylprednisolone. The paper describes TCR Vbeta CDR3 sequencing of 120 to 150 peripheral blood samples, made up of 43 ophthalmopathy patients, around 78 hyperthyroidism patients and about 17 progressor patients. Points the paper makes about the study in general: Most expanded thyroid clonotypes (frequency above 0.001) were also detected in blood, suggesting blood repertoires may reflect thyroid immune responses. During validation, the model predicted progression to ophthalmopathy a median of about 5.9 months ahead of onset, with just under 71% sensitivity and under 85% specificity. Sample size was not statistically predetermined, and investigators were not blinded to group allocation. A model built on a 13 V-J signature distinguished ophthalmopathy from stable hyperthyroidism, reaching roughly 88% sensitivity and 81.08% specificity in cross-validation and 80%/75% in testing.

Regarding this clonotype: There is no known antigen for this receptor. Since a much larger clone is just one base distant, this may be a read error.

The study excluded patients with uncontrolled infections, other autoimmune diseases, pregnancy or lactation. Diagnoses were established on the basis of clinical symptoms, serum thyroxine and TRAb, thyroid ultrasound, and orbital computed tomography. Total RNA was extracted with Trizol reagent, and quality was checked on an Agilent 2100 Bioanalyzer. Amplification of TCR beta CDR3 regions was carried out from RNA transcripts. For the first round of RT-PCR on the TCR CDR3, the HTBI primer set was used together with the Qiagen OneStep RT-PCR kit. A second multiplex PCR round built the libraries, followed by size selection and purification. The libraries were sequenced on an Illumina HiSeq2000 using paired-end 100 bp reads. The original pipeline was this. SOAPnuke was used to process the raw data, removing reads that contained adapters or uncalled bases, had a mean Phred below 15, or lacked an exact match to the constant primer or identifier. COPE v1.2.5 was used to merge high-quality paired reads, and clonotypes were defined as unique nucleotide sequences. MiTCR v1.1 was used to align clonotypes to the IMGT TRBV, TRBD and TRBJ reference segments. The analysis was restricted to V-J combinations with a frequency above 0.0001, which together covered about 99% of the repertoires. The TCS score was defined as F50 (clonal expansion) divided by E x V (chaos), with BLOSUM62-based TCRdist calculated between CDR3 peptides within each V-J. Welch's t-statistics and random forest reduced around 550 V-J features to some 14, which were used in a naive Bayes classifier (R e1071). Thyroid-blood repertoire similarity was quantified with the Morisita-Horn index. Clones were called with MiXCR by TCRdb after fastp trimmed the public reads at Q25, and only in-frame beta chains were retained. For every CDR3 protein sequence, its rows merge into one entry that carries the most common genes and DNA. It is TCRdb's table, rather than the study itself, that gives the V and J calls and clone size. This sample has about 660,000 distinct CDR3 sequences in its table, and about 45% of those were observed once. Less than 9% of the sample is held by the ten biggest clonotypes.

In the germline V gene, CDR1 corresponds to WSHSY and CDR2 to SAAADI. Trimming takes 2 bases from V and 6 bases from J, and the germline ends sit 26 bases apart. From its cysteine to its phenylalanine, the CDR3 spans 18 amino acids. Only the CDR3 region is kept as DNA, spanning 54 bases read in frame from base 1. Sample: peripheral blood or thyroid tissue (not recorded which). The sequence is built from TRBV10-2 and TRBJ2-7; perhaps TRBD1 is the D gene, with 5 bases matching. This receptor was obtained from an adult man with Graves' disease, either hyperthyroidism or ophthalmopathy (not recorded which). CDR3 reads: CASSEGAGLNLLWREQYF. The DNA sequence is given as TGCGCCAGCAGTGAGGGGGCAGGGCTCAATCTCCTGTGGCGCGAGCAGTACTTC.